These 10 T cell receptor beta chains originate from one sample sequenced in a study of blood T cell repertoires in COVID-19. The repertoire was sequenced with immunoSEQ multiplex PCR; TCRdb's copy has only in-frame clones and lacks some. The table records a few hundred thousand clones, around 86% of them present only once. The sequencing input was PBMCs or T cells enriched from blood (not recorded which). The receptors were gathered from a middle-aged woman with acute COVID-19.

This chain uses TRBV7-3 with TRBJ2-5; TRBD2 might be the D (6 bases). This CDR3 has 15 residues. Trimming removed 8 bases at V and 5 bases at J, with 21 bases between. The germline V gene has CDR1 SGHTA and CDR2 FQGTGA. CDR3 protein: CASAEGGLGGETQYF. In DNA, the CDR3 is TGTGCCAGCGCCGAGGGTGGACTTGGAGGGGAGACCCAGTACTTC. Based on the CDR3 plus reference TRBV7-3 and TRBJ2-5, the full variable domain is GAGVSQTPSNKVTEKGKYVELRCDPISGHTALYWYRQSLGQGPEFLIYFQGTGAADDSGLPNDRFFAVRPEGSVSTLKIQRTERGDSAVYLCASAEGGLGGETQYFGPGTRLLVL.

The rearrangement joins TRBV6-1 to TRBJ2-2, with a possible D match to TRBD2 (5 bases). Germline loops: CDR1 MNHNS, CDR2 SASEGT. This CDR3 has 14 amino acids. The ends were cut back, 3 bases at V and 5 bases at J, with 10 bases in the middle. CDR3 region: CASSEGVWTGELFF. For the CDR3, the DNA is TGTGCCAGCAGTGAGGGAGTGTGGACCGGGGAGCTGTTTTTT.

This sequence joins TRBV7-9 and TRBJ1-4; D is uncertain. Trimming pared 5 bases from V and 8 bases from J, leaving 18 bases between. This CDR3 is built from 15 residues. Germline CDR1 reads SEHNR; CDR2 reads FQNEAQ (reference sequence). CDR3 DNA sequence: TGTGCCAGCAGCCTAGGCCCCCGACTCGAAGAAAAACTGTTTTTT. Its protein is CASSLGPRLEEKLFF.

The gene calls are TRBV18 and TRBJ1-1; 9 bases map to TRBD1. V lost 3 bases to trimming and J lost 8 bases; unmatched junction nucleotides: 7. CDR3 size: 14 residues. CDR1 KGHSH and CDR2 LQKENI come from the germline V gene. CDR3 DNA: TGTGCCAGCTCACCTCGGGACAGGGTAACCGAAGCTTTCTTT. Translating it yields CASSPRDRVTEAFF.

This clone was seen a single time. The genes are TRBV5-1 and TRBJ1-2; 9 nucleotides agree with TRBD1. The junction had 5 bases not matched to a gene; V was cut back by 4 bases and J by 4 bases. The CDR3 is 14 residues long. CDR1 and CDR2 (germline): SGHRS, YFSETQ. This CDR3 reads CASSPTGGSYGYTF. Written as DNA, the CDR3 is TGCGCCAGCAGCCCAACAGGGGGCAGCTATGGCTACACCTTC.

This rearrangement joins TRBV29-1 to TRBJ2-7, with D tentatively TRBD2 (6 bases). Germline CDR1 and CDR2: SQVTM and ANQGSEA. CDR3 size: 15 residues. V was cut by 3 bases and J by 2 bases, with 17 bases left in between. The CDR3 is CSVETMEGSPYEQYF. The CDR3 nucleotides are TGCAGCGTTGAGACCATGGAGGGATCACCCTACGAGCAGTACTTC.

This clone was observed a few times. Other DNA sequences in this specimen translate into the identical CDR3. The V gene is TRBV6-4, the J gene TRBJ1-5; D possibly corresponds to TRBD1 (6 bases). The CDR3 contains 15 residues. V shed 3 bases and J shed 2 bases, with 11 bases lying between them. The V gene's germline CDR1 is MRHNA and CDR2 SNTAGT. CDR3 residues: CASSESAGGNQPQHF. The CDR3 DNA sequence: TGTGCCAGCAGTGAGTCGGCAGGGGGCAATCAGCCCCAGCATTTT.

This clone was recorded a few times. CDR3 loop: CASSFPGQLNQPQHF. The DNA for the CDR3 is TGTGCCAGCAGTTTCCCCGGACAGTTGAATCAGCCCCAGCATTTT. J is TRBJ1-5 and V is TRBV28, with D perhaps TRBD1 (6 bases). This CDR3 region has 15 residues. Trimming left V 3 bases short and J 4 bases short, with 13 bases between. The V gene's germline CDR1 is MDHEN and CDR2 SYDVKM.

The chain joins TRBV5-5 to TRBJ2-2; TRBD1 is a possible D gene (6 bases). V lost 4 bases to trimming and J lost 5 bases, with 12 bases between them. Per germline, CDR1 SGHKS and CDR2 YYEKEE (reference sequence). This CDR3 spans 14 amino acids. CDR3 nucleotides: TGTGCCAGCAGCCGGGACACTCAAACCGGGGAGCTGTTTTTT. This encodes CASSRDTQTGELFF.

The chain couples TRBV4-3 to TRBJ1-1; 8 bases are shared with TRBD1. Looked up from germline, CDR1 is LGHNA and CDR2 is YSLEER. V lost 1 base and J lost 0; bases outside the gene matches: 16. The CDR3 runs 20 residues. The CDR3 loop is CASSQGPGPQGALVNTEAFF. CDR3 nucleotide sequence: TGCGCCAGCAGCCAAGGCCCCGGGCCCCAGGGGGCCTTAGTGAACACTGAAGCTTTCTTT.